Below, 30 T cell receptor beta chains from the same sample are listed, as sequenced in a study of neoadjuvant nivolumab and ipilimumab in lung cancer. This table comes from immunoSEQ multiplex PCR, and its TCRdb copy is limited to in-frame clones, with some not included. The profile covers about 2,000 clones, with roughly 87% appearing a single time and approximately 2% taken by the ten largest. Sample: adjacent normal lung tissue, taken after neoadjuvant nivolumab, alone or with ipilimumab, at or shortly before surgery. Receptors originate from an adult with non-small cell lung cancer.

The chain carries TRBV4-3 and TRBJ2-3; 8 nucleotides match TRBD2. Losses at the gene ends were 0 bases for V and 2 bases for J; bases not matched to a gene: 4. Germline V CDR1 and CDR2: LGHNA, YSLEER. The CDR3 is 16 amino acids. CDR3 nucleotide sequence: TGCGCCAGCAGCCAAGAGGTAGCGGGACCCACAGATACGCAGTATTTT. Amino acid sequence: CASSQEVAGPTDTQYF.

In this sample, this clone turned up once. This rearrangement joins TRBV10-3 to TRBJ2-7, with D unresolved. CDR3 length: 16 residues. Trimming took off 4 bases at V and 0 bases at J, with 16 bases between the two ends. CDR1 and CDR2 from the germline V gene are ENHRY and SYGVKD. The CDR3 DNA reads TGTGCCATCAGTGGAGCCGGTCGTTACAGCTCCTACGAGCAGTACTTC. It yields the protein CAISGAGRYSSYEQYF.

The V gene is TRBV6-5, the J gene TRBJ2-3, with D perhaps given as TRBD1 or TRBD2 (5 bases each). Germline V gene sequence: CDR1 MNHEY, CDR2 SVGAGI. This CDR3 has 14 residues. Trimming took 8 bases from V and 2 from J, leaving 14 bases between them. Here the CDR3 reads CASRRQRTTDTQYF. CDR3 DNA sequence: TGTGCCAGCCGAAGACAGCGGACCACAGATACGCAGTATTTT.

The sample holds one count of this clone. This chain connects TRBV27 to TRBJ1-2; 7 bases line up with TRBD1. CDR3 length: 15 residues. CDR1 is MNHEY and CDR2 is SMNVEV in the germline V gene (reference sequence). V was clipped by 3 bases and J by 6 bases; unmatched bases: 10. CDR3 sequence (DNA): TGTGCCAGCAGTTTTGGGATACAGGGGTTGAATGGCTACACCTTC. Its protein product is CASSFGIQGLNGYTF.

The CDR3 region is CASSLIDRGRGTQYF. DNA of the CDR3: TGCGCCAGCAGCTTGATTGACAGGGGGCGAGGGACCCAGTACTTC. The chain combines TRBV5-1 with TRBJ2-5; TRBD1 matches 10 bases. The CDR3 is 15 amino acids. The V segment lost 1 base and the J segment 7 bases; nucleotides outside the gene matches: 7. CDR1 and CDR2 from the germline V gene are SGHRS and YFSETQ.

This clone has only a few counts. J is TRBJ2-5 and V is TRBV28; 9 bases agree with TRBD1. This CDR3 has 16 residues. The germline gives CDR1 MDHEN, CDR2 SYDVKM. Germline trimming cut 5 bases from V and 0 bases from J; bases unmatched to any gene: 7. CDR3 sequence reads: CASSLRTGAYQETQYF. The CDR3 region has the DNA TGTGCCAGCAGTCTTCGGACAGGGGCCTACCAAGAGACCCAGTACTTC. Together with reference TRBV28 and TRBJ2-5, the CDR3 gives the full variable domain: DVKVTQSSRYLVKRTGEKVFLECVQDMDHENMFWYRQDPGLGLRLIYFSYDVKMKEKGDIPEGYSVSREKKERFSLILESASTNQTSMYLCASSLRTGAYQETQYFGPGTRLLVL.

V usage is TRBV6-4 and J usage is TRBJ1-2, with D possibly matching TRBD1 (5 bases). The germline V gene has CDR1 MRHNA and CDR2 SNTAGT. Trimming removed 3 bases from V and 2 bases from J, with 13 bases in between. This CDR3 is built from 15 residues. CDR3 bases: TGTGCCAGCAGTGAGATAGCTGGGGGGAACTATGGCTACACCTTC. It translates to CASSEIAGGNYGYTF.

The chain couples TRBV6-5 to TRBJ2-7; TRBD1 matches at 8 bases. Trimming cost V 6 bases and J 6 bases; bases outside gene matches: 13. CDR3 length: 15 amino acids. Germline lookup yields CDR1 MNHEY and CDR2 SVGAGI. CDR3 amino acids: CASSLHRRGRGEQYF. The DNA for the CDR3 is TGTGCCAGCAGCCTACACCGCAGGGGGCGGGGCGAGCAGTACTTC.

The genes are TRBV7-6 and TRBJ2-3; a possible D gene is TRBD2 (6 bases). This CDR3 has 16 amino acids. Germline CDR1 reads SGHVS; CDR2 reads FNYEAQ. V lost 1 base to trimming and J lost 2 bases, with 13 bases between them. This chain's CDR3 is CASSLVLARNTDTQYF. CDR3 bases: TGTGCCAGCAGCTTAGTTCTAGCGAGAAACACAGATACGCAGTATTTT.

This chain joins TRBV27 and TRBJ2-5; TRBD2 agrees at 10 bases. This CDR3 spans 17 amino acids. Germline V gene lookup returns CDR1 MNHEY and CDR2 SMNVEV (reference sequence). Losses at the gene ends were 5 bases for V and 5 bases for J; bases not matched to a gene: 14. Written as DNA, the CDR3 is TGTGCCAGCAGTCCCCAAGCGGGAGGGAGGGTTGGGGAGACCCAGTACTTC. This gives the protein CASSPQAGGRVGETQYF.

The V gene is TRBV6-1, the J gene TRBJ1-5, with D uncertain. Trimming pared 5 bases from V and 4 bases from J, leaving 12 bases between. From germline, CDR1 is MNHNS and CDR2 SASEGT. The CDR3 runs 14 residues. This CDR3 reads CASSRVGANQPQHF. CDR3 sequence (DNA): TGTGCCAGCAGTAGGGTCGGTGCTAATCAGCCCCAGCATTTT.

The chain combines TRBV5-6 with TRBJ2-6; no reliable D call. Trimming removed 0 bases from V and 0 bases from J, with 7 bases in between. The CDR3 spans 16 residues. CDR1 and CDR2 (germline): SGHDT, YYEEEE. The DNA for the CDR3 is TGTGCCAGCAGCTTGGGACTCAGCTCTGGGGCCAACGTCCTGACTTTC. Residues: CASSLGLSSGANVLTF.

This clone came up once. This rearrangement joins TRBV7-2 to TRBJ1-1; D gene uncertain. Germline CDR1 is SGHTA and CDR2 is FQGNSA. This CDR3 has 14 amino acids. V lost 1 base and J 1 base, leaving 7 bases between the germline ends. The DNA for the CDR3 is TGTGCCAGCAGCTTAGTTGTATGGAACACTGAAGCTTTCTTT. Its protein product is CASSLVVWNTEAFF.

This chain uses TRBV7-9 with TRBJ1-1; D is unclear. V lost 4 bases, J lost 8 bases, and 11 bases lay in between. In germline, CDR1 is SEHNR, CDR2 FQNEAQ (reference sequence). The CDR3 has 12 amino acids. The CDR3 sequence: CASSSRSLEAFF. The CDR3 region has the DNA TGTGCCAGCAGCTCACGCTCACTGGAAGCTTTCTTT. Full variable domain (rest looked up from reference TRBV7-9 and TRBJ1-1): DTGVSQNPRHKITKRGQNVTFRCDPISEHNRLYWYRQTLGQGPEFLTYFQNEAQLEKSRLLSDRFSAERPKGSFSTLEIQRTEQGDSAMYLCASSSRSLEAFFGQGTRLTVV.

The chain couples TRBV6-1 to TRBJ1-5; TRBD1 is a possible D gene (6 bases). Germline V gene data show CDR1 as MNHNS and CDR2 as SASEGT. The CDR3 has 14 residues. Trimming cost V 7 bases and J 3 bases, with 13 bases left between them. The CDR3 DNA reads as TGTGCCAGCACTTCCGGACAGTACAATCAGCCCCAGCATTTT. It codes for CASTSGQYNQPQHF.

CDR3 protein: CASSLDPGDGANVLTF. The CDR3 DNA sequence: TGTGCCAGCAGCTTAGATCCAGGGGACGGGGCCAACGTCCTGACTTTC. This chain links TRBV11-2 with TRBJ2-6, with a weak D call TRBD1 (6 bases). Trimming took off 0 bases at V and 4 bases at J, with 10 bases between the two ends. Germline CDR1 and CDR2: SGHAT and FQNNGV. This CDR3 is built from 16 residues.

This sequence joins TRBV7-8 and TRBJ2-7, with TRBD1 matching 8 bases. V lost 7 bases, J lost 4 bases, and 9 bases stayed unmatched. The CDR3 is 14 amino acids. The V gene's germline CDR1 is SGHVS and CDR2 FQNEAQ. This CDR3 is CASTRDRGGYEQYF. The CDR3 region has the DNA TGTGCCAGCACCCGAGACAGGGGCGGGTACGAGCAGTACTTC.

The chain uses TRBV18 and TRBJ2-1, with TRBD2 identical over 10 bases. V lost 3 bases and J lost 5; bases outside the gene matches: 4. Germline-derived CDR1 and CDR2 are KGHSH and LQKENI. The CDR3 spans 15 residues. CDR3 amino acids: CASSPGTSANNEQFF. Written as DNA, the CDR3 is TGTGCCAGCTCACCCGGGACTAGCGCAAACAATGAGCAGTTCTTC.

The V gene is TRBV6-5, the J gene TRBJ2-5; possible D gene TRBD1, 5 bases. The V gene's germline CDR1 is MNHEY and CDR2 SVGAGI. V lost 8 bases to trimming and J lost 4 bases, with 8 bases between them. The CDR3 loop spans 11 amino acids. The CDR3 sequence: CASVGLETQYF. The CDR3 DNA sequence: TGTGCCAGCGTGGGGCTAGAGACCCAGTACTTC.

The CDR3 DNA sequence: TGTGCCAGCAGGGATCTAACAGGGGGCGGTCAGCCCCAGCATTTT. Translating it yields CASRDLTGGGQPQHF. V gene TRBV6-1 combines with J gene TRBJ1-5, with 9 bases matching TRBD1. V lost 6 bases to trimming and J lost 6 bases; unmatched junction nucleotides: 9. In germline, CDR1 is MNHNS, CDR2 SASEGT. CDR3 length: 15 residues.

V gene TRBV6-1 combines with J gene TRBJ2-7; unclear D gene. V was pared by 2 bases and J by 0 bases, with 2 bases between. CDR1 MNHNS and CDR2 SASEGT come from the germline V gene. The CDR3 sequence is 12 residues long. CDR3 residues: CASSESSYEQYF. CDR3 nucleotides: TGTGCCAGCAGTGAAAGCTCCTACGAGCAGTACTTC.

The chain uses TRBV4-3 and TRBJ2-1; 11 nucleotides agree with TRBD1. This CDR3 contains 15 residues. Trimming at V came to 1 base and at J to 9 bases, leaving 5 bases not matched to a gene. Germline loops: CDR1 LGHNA, CDR2 YSLEER. The CDR3 bases are TGCGCCAGCAGCCAAGTTCGGACAGGGGGCGGTGAGCAGTTCTTC. Translating it yields CASSQVRTGGGEQFF.

For the CDR3, the DNA is TGCGCCAGCAAGCGGCTAGCGGAGTACAATGAGCAGTTCTTC. Translating it yields CASKRLAEYNEQFF. The V call is TRBV5-1, the J call TRBJ2-1; TRBD2 matches at 7 bases. CDR3 length: 14 amino acids. The trim removed 6 bases at V and 4 bases at J, leaving 7 bases unmatched. CDR1 and CDR2 (germline): SGHRS, YFSETQ. The variable domain in full, with the rest retrieved from reference TRBV5-1 and TRBJ2-1, is KAGVTQTPRYLIKTRGQQVTLSCSPISGHRSVSWYQQTPGQGLQFLFEYFSETQRNKGNFPGRFSGRQFSNSRSEMNVSTLELGDSALYLCASKRLAEYNEQFFGPGTRLTVL.

This chain links TRBV5-1 with TRBJ1-2; 7 bases align to TRBD1. V dropped 4 bases and J dropped 5; count of bases not matched to a gene: 14. Germline V gives CDR1 SGHRS, CDR2 YFSETQ. This CDR3 spans 16 amino acids. The CDR3 DNA reads TGCGCCAGCAGCCCCAGGGGGGAGGCCCGGGGTTATGGCTACACCTTC. Translated, it gives CASSPRGEARGYGYTF.

The V gene is TRBV5-1, the J gene TRBJ2-7, with 9 bases fitting TRBD1. J gave up 5 bases and V 0 bases, and 9 bases lay outside the gene matches. Germline V gives CDR1 SGHRS, CDR2 YFSETQ. CDR3 length: 16 amino acids. CDR3 sequence: CASSLAGQGLRNEQYF. Here the CDR3 DNA reads TGCGCCAGCAGCTTGGCGGGACAGGGTCTTCGAAACGAGCAGTACTTC.

The chain carries TRBV11-1 and TRBJ2-1; TRBD1 matches 9 bases. This CDR3 has 15 amino acids. CDR1 and CDR2 from the germline V gene are SGHAT and FQDESV (reference sequence). V gave up 4 bases and J gave up 6 bases; unmatched junction bases: 7. CDR3 DNA: TGTGCCAGCAGCTCTCGGGACAGGGAGAGCAATGAGCAGTTCTTC. It encodes CASSSRDRESNEQFF.

The chain is built from TRBV30 and TRBJ1-2; 7 bases fit TRBD1. CDR3 size: 13 residues. Per germline, CDR1 GTSNPN and CDR2 SVGIG (reference sequence). V lost 3 bases to trimming and J lost 8 bases; unmatched junction nucleotides: 9. CDR3 residues: CAWRGGQLAGYTF. The CDR3, as DNA: TGTGCCTGGAGAGGGGGACAGCTCGCCGGCTACACCTTC.

The V and J genes are TRBV9 and TRBJ2-6, with D perhaps TRBD1 (6 bases). CDR1 is SGDLS and CDR2 is YYNGEE in the germline V gene. The CDR3 runs 16 residues. V was trimmed by 1 base and J by 4 bases, leaving 12 bases between them. The CDR3, as DNA: TGTGCCAGCAGCGTAACCACAGGGTCAGGGGCCAACGTCCTGACTTTC. This encodes CASSVTTGSGANVLTF. Looking up the rest from reference TRBV9 and TRBJ2-6 gives the full variable domain: DSGVTQTPKHLITATGQRVTLRCSPRSGDLSVYWYQQSLDQGLQFLIQYYNGEERAKGNILERFSAQQFPDLHSELNLSSLELGDSALYFCASSVTTGSGANVLTFGAGSRLTVL.

This rearrangement joins TRBV9 to TRBJ1-3; TRBD1 might be the D (5 bases). The CDR3 runs to 16 residues. With 4 bases removed from V and 0 bases from J, the gap between germline ends came to 14 bases. Germline V gives CDR1 SGDLS, CDR2 YYNGEE. The CDR3 coding sequence is TGTGCCAGCAGCCCCCAGGGACCGTTCTCTGGAAACACCATATATTTT. It encodes CASSPQGPFSGNTIYF. The full variable domain, with the rest looked up from reference TRBV9 and TRBJ1-3, is DSGVTQTPKHLITATGQRVTLRCSPRSGDLSVYWYQQSLDQGLQFLIQYYNGEERAKGNILERFSAQQFPDLHSELNLSSLELGDSALYFCASSPQGPFSGNTIYFGEGSWLTVV.

The CDR3 loop is CASSPYPSGANVLTF. CDR3 in DNA: TGCGCCAGCAGTCCTTACCCCTCTGGGGCCAACGTCCTGACTTTC. The J gene is TRBJ2-6, the V gene TRBV10-1; D is unresolved. Germline CDR1 WNHNN, CDR2 SYGVQD (reference sequence). The CDR3 covers 15 residues. V lost 5 bases to trimming and J lost 0 bases, with 8 bases between them.